This T cell receptor beta chain was captured by sequencing in a study of T cell responses to AZD1222 COVID-19 vaccine listed by TCRdb under 2021. Study-wide context: A total of 233 trial participants underwent TCR sequencing, of whom around 200 received two doses of AZD1222 and about 25 received two doses of the MenACWY control vaccine. Trial participants were enrolled into age subgroups of 18-55, 56-69 and 70-plus years, which contained around 140, 26 and 57 TCR-sequenced participants, respectively.

V lost 6 bases and J lost 0 bases; the stretch between them is 13 bases long. According to the germline V gene, CDR1 reads MNHEY and CDR2 reads SVGAGI. The CDR3 numbers 15 residues from cysteine through phenylalanine. The DNA shown is the 45-base CDR3, in frame from base 1. The CDR3 regions of human TCRbeta chains were analyzed by immunosequencing. As for the authors' bioinformatics: Repertoire TCRs were matched against a reference library of SARS-CoV-2-specific TCRs generated with the MIRA antigen-specificity platform. Breadth was defined as the fraction of unique TCRs that were SARS-CoV-2-associated, and depth was defined as the fraction of total T cells that were SARS-CoV-2-associated. Using the MIRA data, each spike-specific TCR was assigned both to the spike region to which the TCR was reactive and to a CD4 or CD8 class. Log10-transformed breadth and depth values were compared by one-way ANOVA with Sidak's multiple comparisons tests. TCRdb stores this immuneACCESS table with in-frame sequences only. Part of the clones is absent; in the studies checked, under half of the shortfall reflects unresolved V genes, and no reason is known for the rest. That table furnishes V, J and clone size, whereas the DNA furnished D and trimming. This sample is represented by 150,000 to 200,000 clones; more than 75% of them were singletons. Roughly 26% of the sample rests with the top ten.

About this clone: The antigen it recognizes is unknown. Qualities for individual bases were not recorded, and no much larger clone is one base off.

Here is what the overall study found, with its caveats: Because no day 14 peak-response samples were available, repertoires were characterized only after the peak T cell response. The 56-69-year group was small, and its depth increase did not reach significance, likely because of low power. The whole spike protein was spanned by vaccine-associated CD4 TCRs, and dominant responses were seen in regions 160-218 and 743-854. After two AZD1222 doses, both the breadth and the depth of spike-specific TCRs were significantly higher than at day 0 and than in MenACWY recipients. Participants were mostly white British, with more females than males. The authors suggested clonal diversity may have been underestimated. Conclusions about previously exposed vaccinees were limited because only 5 or 6 AZD1222 recipients were SARS-CoV-2 seropositive at baseline. Epitopes outside the regions mutated in the B.1.351 and B.1.1.7 variants were reportedly recognized by nearly half of the unique spike-specific TCRs.

The label giving this sample's time point can be read as: about 28 days (+/-7) after the second vaccine dose. AZD1222 recipients whose second dose came at about 4 weeks and those whose second dose came at about 12 weeks were combined into one group, since spike-specific TCR depth and breadth did not differ between the two schedules. Vaccinee samples came from UK trials COV001 and COV002, including a single-blind randomized controlled phase 2/3 trial of AZD1222 (ChAdOx1 nCoV-19) in healthy adults. For TCRbeta chain sequencing, PBMC samples from trial participants were taken at day 0 and at day 28 after the second dose.

The source is an adult who received the AZD1222 COVID-19 vaccine. This specimen was peripheral blood, taken 28 days after the second AZD1222 dose. The chain is made from TRBV6-5 and TRBJ2-3, with the D gene not confidently named. Read as DNA, the sequence is TGTGCCAGCAGCCGTGGGGAATCTAGCACAGATACGCAGTATTTT. The resulting protein is CASSRGESSTDTQYF.